Listed below are T cell receptor beta chains from one sample, sequenced in a study of T cells in Graves' hyperthyroidism and ophthalmopathy. TCRdb analysed the multiplex PCR reads with MiXCR anew, one entry per CDR3 protein. The sample shows more than 600,000 distinct CDR3 sequences, roughly 17% of them seen only once. The sequencing sample was made of blood. All receptors come from a man aged 18-30 years with Graves' hyperthyroidism. Each CDR3 is given with its conserved first and last residue. D genes are given only for firm matches. Expanded clones get a size class; other rows say once, few or many, or leave the size out.

NA,TRBV29-1,TRBJ2-5,NA,CSVFRRQLGETQYF,TGCAGCGTCTTCAGGCGTCAATTGGGAGAGACCCAGTACTTC
NA,TRBV4-1,TRBJ2-1,NA,CASSHPEGSGDNEQFF,TGCGCCAGCAGCCATCCGGAGGGGTCAGGGGACAATGAGCAGTTCTTC
TRBD1,TRBV27,TRBJ1-1,few,CASGRGRNTEAFF,TGTGCCAGCGGGAGGGGGCGGAACACTGAAGCTTTCTTT
TRBD2,TRBV27,TRBJ2-1,many,CASSFWAAGEGNEQFF,TGTGCCAGCAGTTTTTGGGCAGCGGGAGAGGGCAATGAGCAGTTCTTC
NA,TRBV6-2/TRBV6-3,TRBJ2-1,NA,CASPFRGSSYNEQFF,TGTGCCAGCCCTTTCCGGGGGAGCTCCTACAATGAGCAGTTCTTC
TRBD2,TRBV5-5,TRBJ2-1,NA,CASIPAGGSYNEQFF,TGTGCCAGCATCCCAGCGGGGGGCTCCTACAATGAGCAGTTCTTC
NA,TRBV11-3,TRBJ2-2,many,CASRPSRWASGPNTGELFF,TGTGCCAGCAGACCTTCTAGGTGGGCGAGCGGGCCGAACACCGGGGAGCTGTTTTTT
NA,TRBV25-1,TRBJ2-3,NA,CASSGSGTAGTQYF,TGTGCCAGCAGTGGGTCCGGGACAGCGGGTACGCAGTATTTT
NA,TRBV7-2,TRBJ1-5,NA,CASSWGSHTYQPQHF,TGTGCCAGCAGTTGGGGGAGTCACACCTATCAGCCCCAGCATTTT
NA,TRBV12-3/TRBV12-4,TRBJ2-7,few,CASSLQLAALEQYF,TGTGCCAGCAGTTTGCAACTAGCAGCCTTAGAGCAGTACTTC
NA,TRBV24-1,TRBJ2-1,few,CATSDAEVGGPSYNEQFF,TGTGCCACCAGTGATGCCGAAGTGGGGGGGCCTTCCTACAATGAGCAGTTCTTC
NA,TRBV9,TRBJ2-1,many,CASSVYPPTGRSEQFF,TGTGCCAGCAGCGTATATCCCCCTACAGGGAGGAGCGAGCAGTTCTTC
TRBD2,TRBV20-1,TRBJ2-2,NA,CSARGTSGSHTGELFF,TGCAGTGCTAGAGGGACTAGCGGGAGTCACACCGGGGAGCTGTTTTTT
TRBD1,TRBV29-1,TRBJ2-1,few,CSVEGGRGYNEQFF,TGCAGCGTTGAAGGAGGCAGGGGGTACAATGAGCAGTTCTTC
TRBD1,TRBV4-3,TRBJ2-7,NA,CASSQDRRDSSYEQYF,TGCGCCAGCAGCCAAGATAGAAGGGACAGCTCCTACGAGCAGTACTTC
TRBD2,TRBV20-1,TRBJ2-7,few,CSASPTGGRGEQYF,TGCAGTGCTAGCCCGACGGGAGGAAGGGGCGAGCAGTACTTC
NA,TRBV9,TRBJ2-7,many,CASSVAMGHEQYF,TGTGCCAGCAGCGTAGCTATGGGGCACGAGCAGTACTTC
TRBD1,TRBV5-1,TRBJ2-7,many,CASSWPGQGAYEQYF,TGCGCCAGCAGCTGGCCGGGACAGGGGGCCTACGAGCAGTACTTC
NA,TRBV5-1,TRBJ2-3,NA,CASSLRGISTDTQYF,TGTGCCAGCAGCTTGCGCGGGATAAGCACAGATACGCAGTATTTT
NA,TRBV20-1,TRBJ2-2,NA,CSARDGAGIEGELFF,TGCAGTGCTAGAGATGGGGCGGGAATCGAGGGGGAGCTGTTTTTT
NA,TRBV6-5,TRBJ1-1,many,CASSYSITEAFF,TGTGCCAGCAGTTACTCAATCACTGAAGCTTTCTTT
NA,TRBV12-3/TRBV12-4,TRBJ2-1,many,CASSPRRGFEQFF,TGTGCCAGCAGCCCCCGACGGGGGTTTGAGCAGTTCTTC
NA,TRBV3-1,TRBJ1-1,many,CASSQVGITEAFF,TGTGCCAGCAGCCAAGTGGGGATCACTGAAGCTTTCTTT
NA,TRBV27,TRBJ2-5,many,CASSPIRETQYF,TGTGCCAGCAGTCCGATAAGGGAGACCCAGTACTTC
NA,TRBV6-2/TRBV6-3,TRBJ1-5,NA,CASSPQGRGNQPQHF,TGTGCCAGCAGTCCCCAGGGCAGGGGCAATCAGCCCCAGCATTTT
NA,TRBV28,TRBJ2-5,NA,CASSSGAETQYF,TGTGCCAGCAGTTCTGGAGCAGAGACCCAGTACTTC
TRBD2,TRBV10-3,TRBJ2-7,NA,CAISESAAGVDEQYF,TGTGCCATCAGTGAGTCGGCGGCGGGAGTCGACGAGCAGTACTTC
NA,TRBV28,TRBJ1-1,many,CASSLMGTEAFF,TGTGCCAGCAGTTTAATGGGGACTGAAGCTTTCTTT
NA,TRBV7-9,TRBJ1-4,many,CASRRWSGNEKLFF,TGTGCCAGCAGACGTTGGTCGGGGAATGAAAAACTGTTTTTT
NA,TRBV24-1,TRBJ2-2,NA,CATSDSATTNTGELFF,TGTGCCACCAGTGATTCCGCGACAACGAACACCGGGGAGCTGTTTTTT
NA,TRBV2,TRBJ2-7,many,CASRSLTDYEQYF,TGTGCCAGCAGGTCATTGACGGACTACGAGCAGTACTTC
NA,TRBV19,TRBJ2-3,NA,CASSIWRDTDTQYF,TGTGCCAGTAGTATATGGCGGGATACAGATACGCAGTATTTT
TRBD1,TRBV20-1,TRBJ1-2,few,CSALLTGGEGYTF,TGCAGTGCCCTCCTAACAGGGGGAGAAGGCTACACCTTC
NA,TRBV3-1,TRBJ1-6,NA,CASSPESSYNSPLHF,TGTGCCAGCAGCCCGGAAAGCTCCTATAATTCACCCCTCCACTTT
NA,TRBV24-1,TRBJ1-5,NA,CATSDSGMGPGGPQHF,TGTGCCACCAGTGATTCGGGGATGGGGCCCGGTGGGCCCCAGCATTTT
TRBD2,TRBV2,TRBJ2-1,many,CASSDSLAGVDEQFF,TGTGCCAGCAGTGACAGTCTAGCGGGAGTCGATGAGCAGTTCTTC
TRBD2,TRBV7-2,TRBJ2-7,NA,CASSISPGGGEQYF,TGTGCCAGCAGCATAAGCCCCGGGGGGGGTGAGCAGTACTTC
NA,TRBV4-3,TRBJ1-2,many,CASSPSGTVTPYGYTF,TGCGCCAGCAGCCCCTCGGGAACAGTCACACCCTATGGCTACACCTTC
TRBD2,TRBV27,TRBJ2-1,few,CASSLWASGSDEQFF,TGTGCCAGCAGTTTATGGGCTAGCGGGAGTGATGAGCAGTTCTTC
TRBD1,TRBV29-1,TRBJ1-5,NA,CSVRTGSSNQPQHF,TGCAGCGTCAGGACAGGGTCTAGCAATCAGCCCCAGCATTTT
NA,TRBV28,TRBJ2-1,NA,CASSSTLAGAETQFF,TGTGCCAGCAGTTCCACCTTGGCGGGGGCGGAGACCCAGTTCTTC
NA,TRBV3-1,TRBJ2-3,few,CASSQLGGTQYF,TGTGCCAGCAGCCAATTGGGTGGTACGCAGTATTTT